Below, one T cell receptor beta chain is given with its context. The antigen is undetermined. The data belong to a study of vaccination and CD4 T cells after COVID-19. Oncomine TCR Beta short-read sequencing was applied to DNA from cultured CD4+ T cells. TCRdb used MiXCR to reprocess the PCR reads, holding one entry per CDR3 protein. The table lists about 15,000 distinct CDR3 sequences, around 50% of them singletons. This sample's treatment: roughly 10-day PBMC culture with coronavirus spike peptide pools or control peptides (ViraFEST assay). CDR1 and CDR2 (germline): MNHEY, SVGAGI. Trimming pared 4 bases from V and 8 bases from J, leaving 5 bases between. There are 11 residues in the CDR3.

The rearrangement links TRBV6-5 to TRBJ2-2; no reliable D call. Material: CD4+ T cells from blood, cultured in vitro. This receptor was identified in a human donor who had recovered from COVID-19. CDR3 protein: CASSFPGELFF. Written as DNA, the CDR3 is TGTGCCAGCAGTTTCCCAGGGGAGCTGTTTTTT.